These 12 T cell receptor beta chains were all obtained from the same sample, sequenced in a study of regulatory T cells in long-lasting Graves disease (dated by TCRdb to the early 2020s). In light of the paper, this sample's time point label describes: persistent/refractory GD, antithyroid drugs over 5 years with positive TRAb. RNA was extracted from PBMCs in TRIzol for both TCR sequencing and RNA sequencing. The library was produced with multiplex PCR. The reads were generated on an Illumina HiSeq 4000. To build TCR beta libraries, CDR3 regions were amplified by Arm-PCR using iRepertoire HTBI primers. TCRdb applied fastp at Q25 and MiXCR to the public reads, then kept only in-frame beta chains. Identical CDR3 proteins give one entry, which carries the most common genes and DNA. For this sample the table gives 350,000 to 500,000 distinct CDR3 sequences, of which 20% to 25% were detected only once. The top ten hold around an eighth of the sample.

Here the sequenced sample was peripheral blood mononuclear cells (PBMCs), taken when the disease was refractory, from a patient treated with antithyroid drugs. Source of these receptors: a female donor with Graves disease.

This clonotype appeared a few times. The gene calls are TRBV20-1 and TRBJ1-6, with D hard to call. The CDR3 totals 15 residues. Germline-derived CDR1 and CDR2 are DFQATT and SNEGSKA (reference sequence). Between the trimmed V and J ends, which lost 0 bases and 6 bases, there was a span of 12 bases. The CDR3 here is CSARDRSGGNSPLHF. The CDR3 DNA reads TGCAGTGCTAGAGATCGATCAGGAGGTAATTCACCCCTCCACTTT.

CDR3 sequence reads: CATSRNRGTNEKLFF. DNA of the CDR3: TGTGCCACCAGCAGGAACAGGGGCACTAATGAAAAACTGTTTTTT. The chain joins TRBV15 to TRBJ1-4; TRBD1 matches 7 bases. CDR1 is LNHNV and CDR2 is YYDKDF in the germline V gene (reference sequence). The CDR3 length is 15 residues. Losses at the gene ends were 3 bases for V and 2 bases for J; bases not matched to a gene: 3.

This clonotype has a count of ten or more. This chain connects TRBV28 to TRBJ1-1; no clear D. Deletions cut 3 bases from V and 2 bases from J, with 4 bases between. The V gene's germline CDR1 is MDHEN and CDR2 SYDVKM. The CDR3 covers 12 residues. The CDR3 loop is CASSFENTEAFF. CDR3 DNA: TGTGCCAGCAGTTTCGAAAACACTGAAGCTTTCTTT. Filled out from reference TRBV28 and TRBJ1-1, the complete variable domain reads DVKVTQSSRYLVKRTGEKVFLECVQDMDHENMFWYRQDPGLGLRLIYFSYDVKMKEKGDIPEGYSVSREKKERFSLILESASTNQTSMYLCASSFENTEAFFGQGTRLTVV.

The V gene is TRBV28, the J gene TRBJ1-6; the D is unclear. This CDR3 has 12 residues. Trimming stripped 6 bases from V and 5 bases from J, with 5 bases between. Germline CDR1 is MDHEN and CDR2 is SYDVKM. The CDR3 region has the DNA TGTGCCAGCAGGGAAAATAATTCACCCCTCCACTTT. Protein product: CASRENNSPLHF.

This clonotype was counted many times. CDR3 nucleotide sequence: TGTGCCAGCAGTACCACGTTTGGAAGAGGGGGGATTGGCTACACCTTC. Its translation is CASSTTFGRGGIGYTF. The rearrangement links TRBV28 to TRBJ1-2; possibly TRBD1 for D (6 bases). V lost 5 bases and J lost 7, with 23 bases in between. This CDR3 is 16 amino acids long. Germline V gene data show CDR1 as MDHEN and CDR2 as SYDVKM.

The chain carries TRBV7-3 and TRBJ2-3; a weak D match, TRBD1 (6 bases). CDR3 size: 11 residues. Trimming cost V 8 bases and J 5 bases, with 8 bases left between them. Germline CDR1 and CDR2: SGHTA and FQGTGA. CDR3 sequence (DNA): TGTGCCAGCGGCAGGGGAGATACGCAGTATTTT. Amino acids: CASGRGDTQYF.

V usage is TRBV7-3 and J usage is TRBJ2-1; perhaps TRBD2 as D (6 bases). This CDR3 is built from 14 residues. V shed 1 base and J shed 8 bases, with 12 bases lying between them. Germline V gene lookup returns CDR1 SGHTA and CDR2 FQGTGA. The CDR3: CASSLIGSADEQFF. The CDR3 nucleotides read TGTGCCAGCAGCTTAATCGGGAGTGCGGATGAGCAGTTCTTC.

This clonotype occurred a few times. This CDR3 is CSARSAGRGYEQYF. The CDR3, as DNA: TGCAGTGCTAGATCGGCTGGGAGAGGCTACGAGCAGTACTTC. V is TRBV20-1 and J is TRBJ2-7; D is perhaps TRBD2 (5 bases). V was shortened by 2 bases and J by 3 bases, with 14 bases between the two germline ends. The V gene's germline CDR1 is DFQATT and CDR2 SNEGSKA (reference sequence). The CDR3 has 14 amino acids.

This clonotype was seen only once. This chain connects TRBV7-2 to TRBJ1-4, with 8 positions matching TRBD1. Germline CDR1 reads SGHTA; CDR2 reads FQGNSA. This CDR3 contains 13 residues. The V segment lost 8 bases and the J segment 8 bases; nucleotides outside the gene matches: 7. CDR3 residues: CASGQGGSEKLFF. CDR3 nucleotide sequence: TGTGCCAGCGGACAGGGTGGGAGCGAAAAACTGTTTTTT.

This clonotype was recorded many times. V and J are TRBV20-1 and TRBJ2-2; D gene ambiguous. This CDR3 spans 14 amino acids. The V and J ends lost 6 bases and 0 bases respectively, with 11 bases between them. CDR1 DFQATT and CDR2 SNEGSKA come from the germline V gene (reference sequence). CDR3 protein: CSAGKETNTGELFF. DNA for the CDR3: TGCAGTGCGGGCAAGGAAACGAACACCGGGGAGCTGTTTTTT.

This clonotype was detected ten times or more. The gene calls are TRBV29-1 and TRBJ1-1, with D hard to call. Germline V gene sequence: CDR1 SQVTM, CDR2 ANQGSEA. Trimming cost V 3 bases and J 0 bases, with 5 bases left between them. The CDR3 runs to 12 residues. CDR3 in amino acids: CSVDSLNTEAFF. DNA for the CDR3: TGCAGCGTTGACTCACTGAACACTGAAGCTTTCTTT.

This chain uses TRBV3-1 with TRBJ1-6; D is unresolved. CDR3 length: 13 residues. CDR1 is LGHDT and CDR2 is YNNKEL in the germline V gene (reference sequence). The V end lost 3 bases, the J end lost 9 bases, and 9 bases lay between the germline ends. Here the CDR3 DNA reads TGTGCCAGCAGCCAGGGCCAAAGTTCACCCCTCCACTTT. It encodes CASSQGQSSPLHF.